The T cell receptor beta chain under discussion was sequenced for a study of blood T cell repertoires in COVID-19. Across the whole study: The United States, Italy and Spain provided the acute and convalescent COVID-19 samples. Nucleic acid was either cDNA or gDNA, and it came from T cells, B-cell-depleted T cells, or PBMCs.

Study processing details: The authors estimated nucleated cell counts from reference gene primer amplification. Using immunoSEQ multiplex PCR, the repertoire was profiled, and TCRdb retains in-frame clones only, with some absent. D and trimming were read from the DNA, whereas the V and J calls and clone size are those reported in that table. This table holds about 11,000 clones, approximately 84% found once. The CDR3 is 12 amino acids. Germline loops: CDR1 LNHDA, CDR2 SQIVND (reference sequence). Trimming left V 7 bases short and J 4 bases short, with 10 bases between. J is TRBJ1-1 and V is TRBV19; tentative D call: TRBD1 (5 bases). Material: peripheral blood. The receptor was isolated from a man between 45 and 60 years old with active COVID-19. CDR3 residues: CASMGGSTEAFF. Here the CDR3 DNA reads TGTGCCAGTATGGGGGGGAGCACTGAAGCTTTCTTT. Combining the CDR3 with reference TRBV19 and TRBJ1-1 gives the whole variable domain DGGITQSPKYLFRKEGQNVTLSCEQNLNHDAMYWYRQDPGQGLRLIYYSQIVNDFQKGDIAEGYSVSREKKESFPLTVTSAQKNPTAFYLCASMGGSTEAFFGQGTRLTVV.